Listed here are 20 T cell receptor beta chains from one sample, sequenced in a study of graft-versus-host responses after intestinal transplantation. The table came from immunoSEQ multiplex PCR; TCRdb's copy has only in-frame clones and leaves some out. The table records 84,000 or so clones, over 85% of them present only once. The antigens these receptors bind are not known. Sample: unstimulated CD4+ T cells sorted from spleen or lymph node cells, taken before intestinal transplant. The source of these receptors is a human donor who received an intestinal transplant.

This sequence joins TRBV9 and TRBJ2-2; 7 bases fit TRBD2. V trimming: 5 bases; J trimming: 7 bases; junction bases outside the gene matches: 2. Germline CDR1 is SGDLS and CDR2 is YYNGEE. This CDR3 comprises 12 residues. This chain's CDR3 is CASRASGGELFF. In DNA, the CDR3 is TGTGCCAGCAGGGCTAGCGGCGGGGAGCTGTTTTTT. The full variable domain, in which reference TRBV9 and TRBJ2-2 provide the parts outside the CDR3, is DSGVTQTPKHLITATGQRVTLRCSPRSGDLSVYWYQQSLDQGLQFLIQYYNGEERAKGNILERFSAQQFPDLHSELNLSSLELGDSALYFCASRASGGELFFGEGSRLTVL.

The chain recombines TRBV10-2 with TRBJ2-1; TRBD1 is a possible D gene (6 bases). V was trimmed by 7 bases and J by 7 bases, leaving 11 bases between them. From germline, CDR1 is WSHSY and CDR2 SAAADI. The CDR3 contains 12 residues. The CDR3: CASTRTGNEQFF. In DNA, the CDR3 is TGCGCCAGCACCCGAACAGGGAATGAGCAGTTCTTC.

This clone was seen just once. The chain joins TRBV7-8 to TRBJ2-7; D perhaps matches TRBD1 (6 bases). The CDR3 extends over 15 amino acids. Germline loops: CDR1 SGHVS, CDR2 FQNEAQ. The ends were cut back, 4 bases at V and 2 bases at J, with 15 bases in the middle. The CDR3 DNA is TGTGCCAGCAGCTCCCCGGACAGTTCTGCCTACGAGCAGTACTTC. Its translation is CASSSPDSSAYEQYF.

V is TRBV5-1 and J is TRBJ1-1; D ambiguous. Trimming cost V 2 bases and J 5 bases, with 10 bases left between them. Germline CDR1 and CDR2: SGHRS and YFSETQ. This CDR3 contains 13 residues. For the CDR3, the DNA is TGCGCCAGCAGCTTCCTTAGTCCGACTGAAGCTTTCTTT. Its translation: CASSFLSPTEAFF.

The genes are TRBV6-5 and TRBJ1-1; unclear D gene. Per the germline V gene, CDR1 is MNHEY and CDR2 is SVGAGI. V lost 8 bases and J lost 1, with 5 bases in between. The CDR3 runs 11 residues. The CDR3: CASAGNTEAFF. CDR3 bases: TGTGCCAGCGCGGGGAACACTGAAGCTTTCTTT.

The sample holds one count of this clone. The V gene is TRBV19, the J gene TRBJ1-5; D possibly corresponds to TRBD1 (6 bases). Germline-derived CDR1 and CDR2 are LNHDA and SQIVND (reference sequence). The CDR3 spans 16 residues. Trimming left V 3 bases short and J 0 bases short, with 12 bases between. The CDR3 DNA follows: TGTGCCAGTAGTATCTTACAGGGAATTAGCAATCAGCCCCAGCATTTT. It is translated as CASSILQGISNQPQHF.

This chain links TRBV19 with TRBJ2-7, with no clear D. CDR1 LNHDA and CDR2 SQIVND come from the germline V gene (reference sequence). Between the trimmed V and J ends, which lost 1 base and 2 bases, there was a span of 9 bases. The CDR3 extends over 14 amino acids. CDR3 nucleotides: TGTGCCAGTAGTATAGGAGGCAACCCCTACGAGCAGTACTTC. Translation: CASSIGGNPYEQYF.

This clone has a single count. J is TRBJ2-7 and V is TRBV6-6; 9 bases align to TRBD1. This CDR3 region has 15 residues. Per the germline V gene, CDR1 is MNHNY and CDR2 is SVGAGI (reference sequence). V gave up 2 bases and J gave up 4 bases; unmatched junction bases: 6. For the CDR3, the DNA is TGTGCCAGCAGTTACGAGGACAGGGGAAGGTACGAGCAGTACTTC. This sequence encodes CASSYEDRGRYEQYF.

The rearrangement uses TRBV2 and TRBJ2-5; D possibly corresponds to TRBD2 (5 bases). This CDR3 region has 17 residues. CDR1 is SNHLY and CDR2 is FYNNEI in the germline V gene. The V end was cut by 8 bases, the J end by 4 bases, with 26 bases between. The CDR3 is CASAPSGFGSPPETQYF. The CDR3 bases are TGTGCCAGCGCCCCGTCCGGGTTTGGGAGTCCCCCAGAGACCCAGTACTTC.

This sequence joins TRBV5-1 and TRBJ2-5; the D call may be TRBD1 or TRBD2 (5 bases each). The end of the DNA is better explained by TRBJ2-7, so the J call may be wrong. CDR1 is SGHRS and CDR2 is YFSETQ in the germline V gene. This CDR3 comprises 15 residues. CDR3 in DNA: TGCGCCAGCAGGGGGGATACTGGGGACCTCTACGAGCAGTACTTC. It specifies CASRGDTGDLYEQYF.

J is TRBJ1-2 and V is TRBV13; the match to TRBD1 covers 8 bases. The V segment lost 2 bases and the J segment 8 bases; nucleotides outside the gene matches: 4. From germline, CDR1 is PRHDT and CDR2 FYEKMQ (reference sequence). The CDR3 has 13 residues. The CDR3 here is CASSLQGAGGYTF. The CDR3 DNA is TGTGCCAGCAGCTTACAGGGGGCTGGCGGCTACACCTTC.

The rearrangement joins TRBV2 to TRBJ1-1; D may be TRBD1 (6 bases). The V end lost 7 bases, the J end lost 8 bases, and 23 bases lay between the germline ends. Germline V gives CDR1 SNHLY, CDR2 FYNNEI. The CDR3 runs 15 residues. The CDR3 is CASTLDSAMTPEAFF. The DNA for the CDR3 is TGTGCCAGCACCCTGGACAGCGCCATGACCCCCGAAGCTTTCTTT. Using reference TRBV2 and TRBJ1-1 for the parts outside the CDR3, the full variable domain is EPEVTQTPSHQVTQMGQEVILRCVPISNHLYFYWYRQILGQKVEFLVSFYNNEISEKSEIFDDQFSVERPDGSNFTLKIRSTKLEDSAMYFCASTLDSAMTPEAFFGQGTRLTVV.

The chain recombines TRBV14 with TRBJ1-6; D unclear. The CDR3 consists of 17 residues. The V gene lost 0 bases and the J gene lost 0 bases, with 9 bases spanning the gap. In germline, CDR1 is SGHDN, CDR2 FVKESK. The CDR3, as DNA: TGTGCCAGCAGCCAAGATCACGGGAGCTCCTATAATTCACCCCTCCACTTT. It encodes CASSQDHGSSYNSPLHF.

CDR3 sequence (DNA): TGCGCCAGCAGTTACGGACTAGCGGGAGGGCGAGGCTACGAAGAGCAGTACTTC. It translates to CASSYGLAGGRGYEEQYF. The chain has TRBV5-1 and TRBJ2-5; TRBD2 aligns across 15 bases. The CDR3 has 18 amino acids. Trimming removed 5 bases from V and 11 bases from J; junction bases left unmatched: 19. Germline V CDR1 and CDR2: SGHRS, YFSETQ.

There are a few counts of this clone. The chain recombines TRBV30 with TRBJ1-1; no firm D call. Trimming stripped 2 bases from V and 0 bases from J, with 7 bases between. Germline assignment: CDR1 GTSNPN and CDR2 SVGIG (reference sequence). CDR3 size: 13 residues. The CDR3 region is CAWSRVMNTEAFF. The DNA for the CDR3 is TGTGCCTGGAGTCGCGTTATGAACACTGAAGCTTTCTTT. Combining the CDR3 with reference TRBV30 and TRBJ1-1 gives the whole variable domain SQTIHQWPATLVQPVGSPLSLECTVEGTSNPNLYWYRQAAGRGLQLLFYSVGIGQISSEVPQNLSASRPQDRQFILSSKKLLLSDSGFYLCAWSRVMNTEAFFGQGTRLTVV.

The chain joins TRBV2 to TRBJ2-2; a weak D match, TRBD2 (6 bases). V was cut by 8 bases and J by 0 bases, with 16 bases left in between. Germline V CDR1 and CDR2: SNHLY, FYNNEI. The CDR3 covers 16 residues. This CDR3 is CASPRDSGANTGELFF. In nucleotides, the CDR3 is TGTGCCAGCCCTCGAGATAGCGGAGCGAACACCGGGGAGCTGTTTTTT.

CDR3 in DNA: TGCGCCAGCAGCTGGACCTCAAGCTACGAGCAGTACTTC. Translation gives CASSWTSSYEQYF. V is TRBV5-1 and J is TRBJ2-7; D is uncertain. The V gene's germline CDR1 is SGHRS and CDR2 YFSETQ. The CDR3 sequence is 13 residues long. Trimming stripped 3 bases from V and 3 bases from J, with 10 bases between.

The rearrangement joins TRBV19 to TRBJ2-3, with 15 bases matching TRBD2. Germline CDR1 reads LNHDA; CDR2 reads SQIVND (reference sequence). The CDR3 length is 18 residues. After removal of 4 bases from V and 4 bases from J, the junction contained 9 bases not matched to a gene. CDR3: CASSTTRTSGRAADTQYF. Written as DNA, the CDR3 is TGTGCCAGTAGTACAACCCGGACTAGCGGGAGGGCCGCAGATACGCAGTATTTT.

The chain joins TRBV7-9 to TRBJ1-5, with TRBD1 identical over 7 bases. The length of the CDR3 is 14 residues. J lost 4 bases, V lost 3 bases, and 3 bases had no gene match. CDR1 is SEHNR, CDR2 FQNEAQ, per germline (reference sequence). The CDR3 DNA follows: TGTGCCAGCAGCTTGGGGGACAGTAATCAGCCCCAGCATTTT. This codes for CASSLGDSNQPQHF.

This chain connects TRBV2 to TRBJ1-1; tentative D call: TRBD1 (6 bases). CDR1 SNHLY and CDR2 FYNNEI come from the germline V gene. Trimming left V 7 bases short and J 6 bases short, with 18 bases between. This CDR3 is 14 amino acids long. CDR3 DNA sequence: TGTGCCAGCAATATTGAGGGGGTTCTTGCTGAAGCTTTCTTT. Protein sequence: CASNIEGVLAEAFF.